This TCR beta chain came from a study of molecular identifiers for immune sequencing clone quantification. Study outcomes and limitations: Researchers reportedly could pick up spiked Jurkat TCR RNA from one cell mixed into one million naive cells. Among effectors, clones above 20 RNA copies held over 97% of molecules; among naive cells, under 1%.

The CDR3 consists of 15 residues. V lost 6 bases and J 0 bases, leaving 12 bases between the germline ends. Methods described previously were used for bulk TCR libraries, and listed TCR primers were applied. TCRdb reanalysed the PCR reads using MiXCR and keeps one entry per CDR3 protein. The table includes about 510,000 distinct CDR3 sequences, under 30% detected once. Naive CD8 T cells underwent sorting with the CD8+CD4-CCR7+CD45RA+ definition. This clonotype was detected a few times. Antigen specificity is unknown. Material: naive CD8+ T cells from blood, with Jurkat cell RNA spiked in. The subset: FACS-sorted CD8+CD4-CCR7+CD45RA+ naive T cells. The V gene is TRBV12-3 or TRBV12-4, the J gene TRBJ1-3; tentative D call: TRBD1 (5 bases). The receptor was isolated from a human donor in good health. Some libraries in this study had Jurkat cell RNA spiked in. Here the CDR3 reads CASSPDSDSGNTIYF. Here the CDR3 DNA reads TGTGCCAGCAGCCCTGACAGTGACTCTGGAAACACCATATATTTT.